One and the same sample provided the 11 T cell receptor beta chains below, sequenced in a study of cytomegalovirus exposure and HLA in healthy donors. Vbeta (60) and Jbeta (13) primers were used in the PCR. TCRdb keeps only in-frame clones here, not all; method: immunoSEQ multiplex PCR. The sample lists a few hundred thousand clones; approximately 70% were seen once. Material: PBMCs. The receptors come from a female donor in good health and CMV-seronegative.

The V call is TRBV28, the J call TRBJ2-1; 9 bases are shared with TRBD1. This CDR3 region has 14 residues. V shed 0 bases, J shed 9 bases, and the junction held 3 bases outside the gene matches. The germline V gene has CDR1 MDHEN and CDR2 SYDVKM. The CDR3 DNA sequence: TGTGCCAGCAGTTTATGGACAGGGGGTTCTGAGCAGTTCTTC. As protein: CASSLWTGGSEQFF.

The V and J genes are TRBV10-2 and TRBJ2-5, with 8 positions matching TRBD2. The CDR3 totals 15 residues. V trimming: 5 bases; J trimming: 5 bases; junction bases outside the gene matches: 10. Germline CDR1 reads WSHSY; CDR2 reads SAAADI. This CDR3 reads CASSFSAGEEETQYF. CDR3 nucleotides: TGCGCCAGCAGTTTCTCAGCGGGGGAAGAGGAGACCCAGTACTTC.

The V and J genes are TRBV27 and TRBJ1-1, with 8 bases lining up with TRBD1. The J segment lost 4 bases and the V segment lost 3 bases, leaving 4 bases of the junction unmatched. This CDR3 comprises 14 residues. In germline, CDR1 is MNHEY, CDR2 SMNVEV (reference sequence). CDR3 sequence reads: CASSLGQVRTEAFF. The CDR3 bases are TGTGCCAGCAGTTTGGGACAGGTCCGCACTGAAGCTTTCTTT.

The gene calls are TRBV4-1 and TRBJ1-2; D not certain. Germline V gene sequence: CDR1 MGHRA, CDR2 YSYEKL. Trimming removed 0 bases from V and 0 bases from J, with 5 bases in between. The CDR3 totals 14 residues. The CDR3 DNA reads as TGCGCCAGCAGCCAAGATCCTACTAACTATGGCTACACCTTC. It codes for CASSQDPTNYGYTF.

A few counts support this clone. The chain joins TRBV5-4 to TRBJ1-3, with D uncertain. Germline CDR1 is SGHNT and CDR2 is YYREEE (reference sequence). The ends were cut back, 4 bases at V and 3 bases at J, with 5 bases in the middle. CDR3 size: 12 residues. CDR3 loop: CASSRDGNTIYF. The CDR3 DNA reads TGTGCCAGCAGCCGAGATGGAAACACCATATATTTT.

The table lists this clone with a few counts. The rearrangement uses TRBV6-6 and TRBJ1-2, with D hard to call. The V end lost 8 bases, the J end lost 4 bases, and 8 bases lay between the germline ends. This CDR3 is 11 amino acids long. CDR1 MNHNY and CDR2 SVGAGI come from the germline V gene (reference sequence). The CDR3 is CASWEGYGYTF. CDR3 nucleotide sequence: TGTGCCAGCTGGGAGGGCTATGGCTACACCTTC.

The rearrangement joins TRBV5-1 to TRBJ2-7; 7 bases align to TRBD1. Germline V CDR1 and CDR2: SGHRS, YFSETQ. The CDR3 sequence is 14 residues long. With V trimmed by 1 base and J by 4 bases, 5 bases remained unmatched. The CDR3 DNA is TGCGCCAGCAGCTTGTCAGGGGGTGCGTACGAGCAGTACTTC. This gives the protein CASSLSGGAYEQYF.

The chain recombines TRBV6-4 with TRBJ2-1, with D unclear. Germline V gene lookup returns CDR1 MRHNA and CDR2 SNTAGT. The V end lost 10 bases, the J end lost 1 base, and 20 bases lay between the germline ends. The CDR3 extends over 16 amino acids. In DNA, the CDR3 is TGTGCCATTCCCCAGGTCGCCTTTCTTTCCTACAATGAGCAGTTCTTC. It yields the protein CAIPQVAFLSYNEQFF.

The V call is TRBV6-1, the J call TRBJ2-2; 7 nucleotides align to TRBD1. The germline V gene has CDR1 MNHNS and CDR2 SASEGT. V gave up 6 bases and J gave up 4 bases; unmatched junction bases: 8. The CDR3 is made up of 15 amino acids. CDR3 residues: CASSHLAGGTGELFF. CDR3 DNA sequence: TGTGCCAGCAGCCATCTGGCAGGGGGCACCGGGGAGCTGTTTTTT.

The J gene is TRBJ2-7, the V gene TRBV27; 13 positions match TRBD2. The V gene's germline CDR1 is MNHEY and CDR2 SMNVEV (reference sequence). The CDR3 runs to 18 residues. V was pared by 2 bases and J by 3 bases, with 10 bases of the junction left unmatched. CDR3 nucleotides: TGTGCCAGCAGTTTAGAGATCGGGACTAGCGGGATGATCTACGAGCAGTACTTC. The encoded protein is CASSLEIGTSGMIYEQYF.

This chain links TRBV7-9 with TRBJ2-5; D perhaps matches TRBD2 (6 bases). Germline V gives CDR1 SEHNR, CDR2 FQNEAQ (reference sequence). V was cut by 5 bases and J by 5 bases, with 12 bases left in between. This CDR3 spans 13 amino acids. DNA for the CDR3: TGTGCCAGCAGCGTTGGCGGGAAGGAGACCCAGTACTTC. It codes for CASSVGGKETQYF.